One sample yielded the 18 T cell receptor beta chains listed below, sequenced in a study of T cells in women clearing cervical HPV infection. Sequencing was performed with immunoSEQ multiplex PCR; in TCRdb, only in-frame clones are kept and a portion is missing. The clone table shows 21,000 or so clones, with the ten largest holding less than 3.5%. Sequencing was performed on blood buffy coat. Receptors originate from a woman between 18 and 69 years old with a cervical HPV16 infection that either progressed to CIN3+ or cleared (not recorded which).

Concerning this clone itself: The CDR3 extends 3 residues past the end of the read, so its final part is completed from the germline J gene. The V and J genes are TRBV30 and TRBJ2-3; the match to TRBD1 covers 7 bases. The V gene's germline CDR1 is GTSNPN and CDR2 SVGIG (reference sequence). The CDR3 contains 13 residues. The chain's CDR3 is CAFDRERNQPQYF. CDR3 DNA, as far as it was read: TGTGCCTTTGACAGGGAAAGGAATCAGCCG.

Note on this clone: Sequencing ends 3 residues short of the CDR3 end; the germline J gene provides the rest. V and J are TRBV7-9 and TRBJ1-1; D gene ambiguous. This CDR3 is built from 15 residues. CDR1 is SEHNR and CDR2 is FQNEAQ in the germline V gene (reference sequence). The V gene lost 5 bases and the J gene lost 1 base, with 14 bases spanning the gap. The CDR3 here is CASSPEVRGNTEAFF. The CDR3 DNA, read in part, is TGTGCCAGCAGCCCCGAGGTCCGGGGGAACACTGAA.

Details on this clone: With the read ending 3 residues before the CDR3 end, the germline J gene is used to fill in that end. This rearrangement joins TRBV20-1 to TRBJ2-4; unclear D gene. Germline assignment: CDR1 DFQATT and CDR2 SNEGSKA (reference sequence). The CDR3 covers 13 residues. The chain's CDR3 is CSAFPASNYGQYF. CDR3 DNA, as far as it was read: TGCAGTGCATTCCCGGCTTCTAACTATGGT.

Comment on this clone: The read terminates 3 residues before the CDR3 end, so the remaining end is supplied by the germline J gene. The genes are TRBV5-1 and TRBJ1-1; 9 bases fit TRBD1. CDR3 length: 13 residues. J gave up 6 bases and V 5 bases, and 5 bases lay outside the gene matches. Per germline, CDR1 SGHRS and CDR2 YFSETQ. This CDR3 reads CASSWDRAAEAFF. CDR3 DNA, as far as it was read: TGCGCCAGCAGTTGGGACAGGGCGGCTGAA.

About this clone: The DNA ends 3 residues before the CDR3 does, and the rest of the CDR3 is filled in from the germline J gene. The chain employs TRBV19 and TRBJ2-1; 8 bases align to TRBD2. Germline V gene data show CDR1 as LNHDA and CDR2 as SQIVND (reference sequence). Unmatched junction bases numbered 6, after V lost 2 bases and J lost 6 bases. The CDR3 extends over 15 amino acids. The CDR3 sequence: CASSILLAEVNEQFF. CDR3 DNA (partial): TGTGCCAGTAGTATATTACTAGCGGAGGTCAATGAG.

To note about this clone: Read coverage stops 3 residues before the CDR3 terminus; the germline J gene supplies the remainder. The chain combines TRBV2 with TRBJ2-4; 8 positions match TRBD1. The CDR3 is 15 amino acids. Germline CDR1 is SNHLY and CDR2 is FYNNEI. Partial CDR3 DNA: TGTGCCAGCACCCCCGGACAGGGCTCTAACTATGGT. This encodes CASTPGQGSNYG. The entire CDR3 protein is CASTPGQGSNYGQYF.

As to this clone: The CDR3 goes on 3 residues after the read ends, and that part is filled in from the germline J gene. The rearrangement links TRBV29-1 to TRBJ1-2, with no clear D. The V gene's germline CDR1 is SQVTM and CDR2 ANQGSEA. This CDR3 contains 12 residues. CDR3 amino acids: CSVEIAKNIYTF. The covered CDR3 bases are TGCAGCGTTGAGATAGCCAAAAACATC.

Points on this clone: The read terminates 3 residues ahead of where the CDR3 ends, so the germline J gene completes it. The chain uses TRBV7-6 and TRBJ2-3; 10 nucleotides match TRBD2. This CDR3 is 15 amino acids long. J lost 2 bases, V lost 2 bases, and 1 base had no gene match. The germline gives CDR1 SGHVS, CDR2 FNYEAQ. This CDR3 reads CASSLSGGDTDTQYF. Incomplete CDR3 DNA: TGTGCCAGCAGCTTAAGCGGGGGGGACACAGATACG.

Of note for this clone: The read ends 3 residues shy of where the CDR3 ends; the end is completed using the germline J gene. The V call is TRBV7-9, the J call TRBJ1-1; no firm D call. Trimming removed 0 bases at V and 6 bases at J, with 14 bases between. CDR3 length: 15 amino acids. Germline V CDR1 and CDR2: SEHNR, FQNEAQ (reference sequence). Incomplete CDR3 DNA: TGTGCCAGCAGCTTAGCAGGGCTGCTTGGGCCTGAA. The encoded protein is CASSLAGLLGPE. The whole CDR3 reads CASSLAGLLGPEAFF. Filled out from reference TRBV7-9 and TRBJ1-1, the complete variable domain reads DTGVSQNPRHKITKRGQNVTFRCDPISEHNRLYWYRQTLGQGPEFLTYFQNEAQLEKSRLLSDRFSAERPKGSFSTLEIQRTEQGDSAMYLCASSLAGLLGPEAFFGQGTRLTVV.

Remarks on this clone: The missing CDR3 end, 3 residues past where the read stops, is filled in from the germline J gene. The gene calls are TRBV18 and TRBJ1-2; a weak D match, TRBD1 (5 bases). CDR1 KGHSH and CDR2 LQKENI come from the germline V gene. The CDR3 spans 16 residues. This chain's CDR3 is CASSPPRLQGSYDYTF. The CDR3 bases that were read are TGTGCCAGCTCACCACCGAGGTTGCAGGGCTCCTACGAC.

A note on this clone: The CDR3 goes on 3 residues after the read ends, and that part is filled in from the germline J gene. The chain has TRBV20-1 and TRBJ2-7; D is unclear. The germline V and J ends were trimmed by 1 base and 6 bases, with 16 bases remaining between them. Germline values: CDR1 DFQATT, CDR2 SNEGSKA (reference sequence). This CDR3 comprises 14 residues. CDR3 DNA (partial): TGCAGTGCTAGAGGCGGTTCCCTGTCGGGCGAG. It specifies CSARGGSLSGE. The whole CDR3 sequence is CSARGGSLSGEQYF.

With regard to this clone: Read coverage stops 3 residues before the CDR3 terminus; the germline J gene supplies the remainder. V gene TRBV7-9 combines with J gene TRBJ1-2; possibly TRBD1 for D (5 bases). Trimming stripped 5 bases from V and 6 bases from J, with 16 bases between. The germline V gene encodes CDR1 SEHNR and CDR2 FQNEAQ (reference sequence). This CDR3 region has 14 residues. CDR3 region: CASSRGVGIDGYTF. CDR3 DNA (partial): TGTGCCAGCAGCCGAGGGGTGGGAATTGATGGC.

The chain's CDR3 is CASTSRSGGSNEQFF. The covered CDR3 bases are TGTGCCAGCACCTCCCGAAGCGGGGGGTCCAATGAG. The chain combines TRBV5-4 with TRBJ2-1; 9 nucleotides align to TRBD2. Coverage ceases 3 residues before the CDR3 finishes, and the germline J gene fills in the end. Germline CDR1 is SGHNT and CDR2 is YYREEE (reference sequence). The CDR3 loop spans 15 amino acids. Germline trimming cut 6 bases from V and 6 bases from J; bases unmatched to any gene: 10. Full variable domain (rest looked up from reference TRBV5-4 and TRBJ2-1): ETGVTQSPTHLIKTRGQQVTLRCSSQSGHNTVSWYQQALGQGPQFIFQYYREEENGRGNFPPRFSGLQFPNYSSELNVNALELDDSALYLCASTSRSGGSNEQFFGPGTRLTVL.

Worth noting for this clone: The read ends 3 residues before the CDR3 terminus; that terminus is restored from the germline J gene. The chain links TRBV6-2 or TRBV6-3 to TRBJ1-2; a possible D gene is TRBD1 (5 bases). The V gene's germline CDR1 is MNHEY and CDR2 SVGEGT. The CDR3 is 14 residues long. The sequenced CDR3 bases are TGTGCCAGCAGTTTGGCGGGGCCGTACAATGAC. This translates into CASSLAGPYND. The full CDR3 sequence reads CASSLAGPYNDYTF.

A word on this clone: The sequenced fragment ends 3 residues before the CDR3 boundary, so the rest is inferred from the germline J gene. The rearrangement links TRBV20-1 to TRBJ1-5, with TRBD1 identical over 12 bases. CDR3 length: 20 amino acids. J gave up 0 bases and V 0 bases, and 12 bases lay outside the gene matches. CDR1 is DFQATT, CDR2 SNEGSKA, per germline (reference sequence). CDR3 residues: CSARDIIGTGGTYSNQPQHF. The CDR3 bases that were read are TGCAGTGCTAGAGATATTATAGGGACAGGGGGCACGTATAGCAATCAGCCC.

As for this clone: The read finishes 3 residues shy of the CDR3 end, and the germline J gene is used to complete it. The chain is built from TRBV5-1 and TRBJ1-5; maybe TRBD1 (6 bases). The CDR3 runs 14 residues. Per the germline V gene, CDR1 is SGHRS and CDR2 is YFSETQ. Trimming left V 7 bases short and J 0 bases short, with 11 bases between. CDR3 bases read: TGCGCCAGCGCGACAGGAGATAGCAATCAGCCC. This codes for CASATGDSNQP. The whole CDR3 is CASATGDSNQPQHF.

As to this clone: The read is 3 residues too short to cover the CDR3 end, so that end is filled in from the germline J gene. The rearrangement joins TRBV2 to TRBJ2-2; D not certain. The CDR3 is 15 residues long. Germline lookup yields CDR1 SNHLY and CDR2 FYNNEI. The V end was cut by 4 bases, the J end by 5 bases, with 14 bases between. CDR3 protein: CASSGNLYLTGELFF. CDR3 DNA, as far as it was read: TGTGCCAGCAGTGGAAACCTGTACTTAACCGGGGAG.

Concerning this clone: From the germline J gene comes the end of the CDR3, since the read stops 3 residues before it. This chain connects TRBV6-2 or TRBV6-3 to TRBJ2-7; possibly TRBD1 or TRBD2 for D (6 bases each). The CDR3 length is 14 residues. The germline V gene has CDR1 MNHEY and CDR2 SVGEGT. The V end was cut by 4 bases, the J end by 5 bases, with 15 bases between. The CDR3 bases that were read are TGTGCCAGCAGTTCACGGAGGGGGAAAGACGAG. Translation: CASSSRRGKDE. The whole CDR3 is CASSSRRGKDEQYF.